The source of this T cell receptor (beta chain) is a study of neurological immune-mediated disorders (dated by TCRdb to about 2019). About the study as a whole: Using UMI-based sequencing, the study compared peripheral blood TCR-beta repertoires from patients with HTLV-I-associated myelopathy (HAM/TSP), patients with multiple sclerosis, and healthy controls. Alongside PBMC samples, the set of 106 TCR-beta libraries contained longitudinal samples, technical triplicates, and paired CD4+ and CD8+ T-cell subsets that had been sorted. The cohort comprised around 70 subjects: approximately 15 HAM/TSP patients, around 35 multiple sclerosis patients and 20 or so healthy controls. Here is what the overall study found, with its caveats: No identical CDR3 amino acid sequences were found to be shared among expanded clones across subjects, suggesting that TCR-beta repertoires were private in all groups. TCR clonal expansion was highest in HAM/TSP patients and lowest in MS patients, with MS patients falling below even healthy controls.

In the case of this clonotype: Its antigen has not been determined. Qualities for individual bases were not recorded, and no much larger clone is one base off.

CDR3 length: 13 amino acids, cysteine to phenylalanine. Only the CDR3 DNA stays, 39 bases, in frame from base 1. Trimming leaves V shorter by 5 bases and J shorter by 8 bases, with the junction holding 6 bases beyond the gene matches. The germline V gene (reference sequence) yields SEHNR for CDR1 and FQNEAQ for CDR2. Libraries from unsorted PBMCs were made from 2 million PBMCs kept in RNAlater at -80 degrees C until RNA extraction. Peripheral blood underwent Ficoll-Hypaque density gradient centrifugation to isolate PBMCs, which were then cryopreserved in liquid nitrogen. cDNA synthesis used template-switch 5'RACE with a primer carrying a 10-nucleotide random unique molecular identifier tagging each TCR transcript. Every sequencing run yielded over 180 million TCR-beta sequences covering 15-18 subjects. The RNeasy kit was used to extract total RNA. The KAPA Real-time Library Amplification kit was used to amplify TCR-beta VDJ regions with primers for the TCR constant region and the 5'RACE anchor. Sample indexes and Illumina adaptors were added in a first PCR, and a second PCR then increased library yield. After Ampure bead purification, the TCR product of roughly 650 bp was size-selected on a 2% E-gel SizeSelection system. Before pooling, library quality was assessed on a Bioanalyzer, concentration was determined with Qubit, and library quantification was performed with the Kapa Library Quantification kit. An Illumina HiSeq 2500 sequenced the libraries paired-end 2 x 150 bp. To increase sequence diversity, roughly 24-32% phiX was spiked into each library pool. The original pipeline was this. The quality-filtered reads were processed with the UMI-based MiGEC pipeline, whose error correction step removed more than 80% of the raw TCR sequences. IMGT germline references were used for alignment of VDJ genes, and clonotypes were defined by a unique CDR3 amino acid sequence together with V-J genes. Clonal expansion, Shannon diversity and CDR3 relatedness (CalcPairwiseDistances, ClusterSamples) were evaluated with VDJtools, and phylogenetic trees were built with CLCbio workbench. Clones with at least 8 unique UMIs were defined as expanded, with this threshold being based on coefficient-of-variation modelling across technical triplicates. Using fastp trimming at Q25 and MiXCR clonotype assembly, TCRdb reanalyzed the public sequencing data and kept in-frame beta chains. A single entry per CDR3 protein holds the most common genes and DNA from its merged rows. The V and J calls come from TCRdb's annotation, not from the publication. This sample lists about 24,000 distinct CDR3 sequences; around an eighth were detected once. The ten biggest clones cover more than 15% of the sample.

Sequencing used PBMCs. This TCR came from a woman between 35 and 50 years old with HTLV-1-associated myelopathy (HAM/TSP). Recombination joined TRBV7-9 with TRBJ2-3; 8 nucleotides in the junction match TRBD2. The DNA sequence is TGTGCCAGCAGCCGCGCGGGGGGAGGTACGCAGTATTTT. It translates to CASSRAGGGTQYF.